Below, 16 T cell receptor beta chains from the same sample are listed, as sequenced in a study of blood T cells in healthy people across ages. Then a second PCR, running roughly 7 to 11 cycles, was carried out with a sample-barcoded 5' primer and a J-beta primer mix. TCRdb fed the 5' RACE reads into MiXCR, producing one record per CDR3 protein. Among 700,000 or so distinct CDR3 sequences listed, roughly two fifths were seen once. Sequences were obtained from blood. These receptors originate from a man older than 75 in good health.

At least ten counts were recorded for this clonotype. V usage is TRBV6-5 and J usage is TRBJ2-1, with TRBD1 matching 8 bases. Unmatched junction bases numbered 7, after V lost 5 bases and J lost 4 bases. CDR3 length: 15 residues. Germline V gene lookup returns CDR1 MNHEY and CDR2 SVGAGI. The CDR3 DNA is TGTGCCAGCAGTCAAAGACAGGGGCGATACAATGAGCAGTTCTTC. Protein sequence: CASSQRQGRYNEQFF.

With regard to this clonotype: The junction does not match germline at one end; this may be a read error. The CDR3 is CASNAPRTGRYGCTF. The CDR3 coding sequence is TGTGCCAGCAACGCACCGAGGACAGGACGCTATGGCTGCACCTTC. The chain recombines TRBV9 with TRBJ1-2; 7 bases are shared with TRBD1. The CDR3 is made up of 15 amino acids. The germline CDR1 and CDR2 sequences are SGDLS and YYNGEE.

The CDR3 spells CASSLRRQGGEQYF. The CDR3 DNA reads TGTGCCAGCAGCCTCAGAAGACAAGGCGGGGAGCAGTACTTC. The rearrangement uses TRBV7-8 and TRBJ2-7, with D maybe TRBD2 (5 bases). The CDR3 loop spans 14 amino acids. V lost 5 bases, J lost 7 bases, and 18 bases lay in between. Germline assignment: CDR1 SGHVS and CDR2 FQNEAQ.

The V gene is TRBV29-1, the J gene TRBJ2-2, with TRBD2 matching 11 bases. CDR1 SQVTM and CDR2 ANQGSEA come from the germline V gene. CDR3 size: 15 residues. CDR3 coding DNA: TGCAACGTGGGAACTAGCGGGAGAAACACCGGGGAGCTGTTTTTT. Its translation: CNVGTSGRNTGELFF.

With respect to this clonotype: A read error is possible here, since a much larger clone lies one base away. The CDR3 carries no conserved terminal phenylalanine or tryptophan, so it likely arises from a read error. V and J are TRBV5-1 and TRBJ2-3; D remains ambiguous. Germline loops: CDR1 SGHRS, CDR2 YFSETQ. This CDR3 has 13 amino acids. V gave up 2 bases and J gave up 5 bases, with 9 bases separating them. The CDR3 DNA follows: TGCGCCAGCAGCTTAGGCCCTATAGATACGCAGTATTCT. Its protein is CASSLGPIDTQYS.

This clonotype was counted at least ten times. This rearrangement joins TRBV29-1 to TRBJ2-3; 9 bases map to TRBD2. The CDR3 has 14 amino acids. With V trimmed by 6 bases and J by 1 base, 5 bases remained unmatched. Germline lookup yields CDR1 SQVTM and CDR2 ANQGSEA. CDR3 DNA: TGCAGCGTAGATAGCGGGAGACGCACAGATACGCAGTATTTT. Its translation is CSVDSGRRTDTQYF.

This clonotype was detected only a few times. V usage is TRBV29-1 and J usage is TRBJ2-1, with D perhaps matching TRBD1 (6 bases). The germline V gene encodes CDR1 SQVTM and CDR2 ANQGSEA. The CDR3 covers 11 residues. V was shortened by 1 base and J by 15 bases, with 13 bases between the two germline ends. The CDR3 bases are TGCAGCGTTGAAGGGCTGCCAGGGGCGTTCTTC. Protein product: CSVEGLPGAFF.

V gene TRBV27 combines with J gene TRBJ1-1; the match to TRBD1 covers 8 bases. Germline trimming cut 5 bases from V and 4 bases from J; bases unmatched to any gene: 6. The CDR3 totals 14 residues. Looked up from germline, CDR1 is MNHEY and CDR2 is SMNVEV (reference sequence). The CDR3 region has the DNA TGTGCCAGCAGTCTCAGGGGGCTAGGCACTGAAGCTTTCTTT. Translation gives CASSLRGLGTEAFF.

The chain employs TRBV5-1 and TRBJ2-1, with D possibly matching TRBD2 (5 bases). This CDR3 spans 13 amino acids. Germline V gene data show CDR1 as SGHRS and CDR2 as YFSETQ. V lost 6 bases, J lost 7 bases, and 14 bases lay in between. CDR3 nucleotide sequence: TGCGCCAGCAACCCGGCGGGCGGGAATGAGCAGTTCTTC. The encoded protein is CASNPAGGNEQFF.

The CDR3 DNA sequence: TGCAGTTCGACAGGGGTAACCTACAATGAGCAGTTCTTC. Translation: CSSTGVTYNEQFF. The V and J genes are TRBV20-1 and TRBJ2-1; 8 bases match TRBD1. This CDR3 comprises 13 residues. Germline V gives CDR1 DFQATT, CDR2 SNEGSKA (reference sequence). The junction had 5 bases not matched to a gene; V was cut back by 8 bases and J by 2 bases.

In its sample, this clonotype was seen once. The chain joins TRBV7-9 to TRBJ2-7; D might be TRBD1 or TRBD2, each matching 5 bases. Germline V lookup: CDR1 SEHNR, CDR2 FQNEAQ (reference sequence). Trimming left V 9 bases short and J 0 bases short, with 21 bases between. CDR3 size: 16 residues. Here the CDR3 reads CARTNRDGVTSYEQYF. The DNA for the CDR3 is TGTGCCAGGACAAACCGGGACGGGGTCACCTCCTACGAGCAGTACTTC.

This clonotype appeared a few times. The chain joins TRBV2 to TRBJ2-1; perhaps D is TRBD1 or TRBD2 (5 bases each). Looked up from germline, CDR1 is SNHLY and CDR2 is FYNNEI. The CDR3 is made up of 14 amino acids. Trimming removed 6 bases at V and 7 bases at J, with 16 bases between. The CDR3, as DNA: TGTGCCAGCAGCAGACTCGGGACCCAAAATGAGCAGTTCTTC. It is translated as CASSRLGTQNEQFF.

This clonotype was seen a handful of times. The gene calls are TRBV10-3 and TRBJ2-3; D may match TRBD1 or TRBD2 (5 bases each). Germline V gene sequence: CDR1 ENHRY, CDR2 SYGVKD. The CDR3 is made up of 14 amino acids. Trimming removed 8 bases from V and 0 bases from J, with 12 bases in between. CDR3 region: CAIGDASSTDTQYF. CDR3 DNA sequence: TGTGCCATCGGGGACGCCTCTAGCACAGATACGCAGTATTTT.

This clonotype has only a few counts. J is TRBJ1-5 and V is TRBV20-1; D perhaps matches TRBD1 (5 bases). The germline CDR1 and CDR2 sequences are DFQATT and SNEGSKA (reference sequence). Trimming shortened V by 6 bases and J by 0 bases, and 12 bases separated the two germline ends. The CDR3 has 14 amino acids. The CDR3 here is CSAADGHSNQPQHF. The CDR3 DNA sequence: TGCAGTGCGGCGGACGGACATAGCAATCAGCCCCAGCATTTT.

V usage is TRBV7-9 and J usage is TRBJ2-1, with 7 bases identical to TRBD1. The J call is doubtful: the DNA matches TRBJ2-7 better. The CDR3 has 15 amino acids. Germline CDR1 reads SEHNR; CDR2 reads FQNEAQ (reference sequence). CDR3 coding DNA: TGTGCCAGCAGCCAAATCGACAGGGTTTACAATGAGCAGTACTTC. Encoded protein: CASSQIDRVYNEQYF.

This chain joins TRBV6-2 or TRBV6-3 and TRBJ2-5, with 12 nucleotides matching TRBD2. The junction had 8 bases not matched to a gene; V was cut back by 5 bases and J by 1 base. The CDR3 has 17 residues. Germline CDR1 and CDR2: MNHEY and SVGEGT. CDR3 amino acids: CASSPPRTSGAQETQYF. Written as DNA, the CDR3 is TGTGCCAGCAGTCCCCCCCGGACTAGCGGGGCCCAAGAGACCCAGTACTTC.